This T cell receptor (beta chain) was obtained from a study of breast tumors, draining lymph nodes, adjacent tissues. General study results and limits: Most tumor T cells seemingly derive from lymph node, then expand in tumor. Compared with lymph nodes, tumors were less diverse; compared with nontumor tissue, more. Luminal-like breast cancer showed significantly greater tumor-nontumor repertoire similarity than basal-like breast cancer did. Tumor T cell lymph node origin was a supported hypothesis, not proven.

CDR3 length equals 15 residues. Trimming shortened V by 2 bases and J by 3 bases, and 14 bases separated the two germline ends. Germline CDR1 is SGDLS and CDR2 is YYNGEE. Samples came from axillary lymph nodes draining the breast cancer. MiXCR, run by TCRdb on the multiplex PCR reads, gives a single entry per CDR3 protein. The sample records around 300,000 distinct CDR3 sequences, over 25% being singletons. Worth noting for this clonotype: Its antigen is still unknown.

The sample comprised axillary lymph node tissue. The V gene is TRBV9, the J gene TRBJ1-2, with D tentatively TRBD1 (5 bases). The receptor comes from a female donor with breast cancer. Some clones in this sample may be carry-over from other donors' samples. This chain's CDR3 is CASSVRGDADYGYTF. CDR3 coding DNA: TGTGCCAGCAGCGTCCGGGGGGACGCGGACTATGGCTACACCTTC.